This T cell receptor beta chain emerged from a study of cytomegalovirus exposure and HLA in healthy donors (dated by TCRdb to the late 2010s). Looking at the study overall: In an earlier analysis of 450 to 750 of the donors, 276 Gb of sequence data and about 110 million unique TCR beta sequences from 150 million to 200 million T cells were reported. About 300 gigabases of sequencing data and 70 million to 85 million unique TCR sequences were included in an early release covering about 700 HLA-typed donors. The genetic ancestry cluster associated with self-reported Caucasian donors included about 84% of the roughly 380 genotyped donors. The study was designed to test whether signatures of past pathogen exposure could be identified by cataloging public T cell receptors. Using immunosequencing, the study profiled T cell repertoires from 500 to 800 subjects and related those repertoires to cytomegalovirus serostatus. Along with the approximately 700-subject first cohort, a separate validation cohort of over a hundred different subjects was used. The study combined high-throughput TCR immunosequencing, statistical association of individual TCRs with disease status, and machine learning to predict cytomegalovirus infection status. In a later analysis, previously published TCR beta repertoires from about 670 donors were re-analyzed and high-resolution HLA genotyping was added so that TCR occurrence patterns could be studied. In the later analysis, no new phenotypic data were used to find candidate immune exposures; instead, reliance was placed on TCR beta sequences and their occurrence across donors. An earlier analysis of more than 450 of the donors used high-throughput TCR beta sequencing to judge whether each TCR beta V gene segment behaved as functional or pseudogenic. Donor age, sex, ethnicity and CMV serostatus were compiled together with the repertoire data. Genome-wide SNP genotypes for about three fifths of the roughly 670 donors were used in a later genetic analysis, which treated that subset as a discovery cohort. Every discovery cohort repertoire had been produced on one sequencing platform. Class I and class II HLA loci were covered by the typing at four-digit resolution. The number of donors typed differed by locus, with 629-630 for A, B, C, DRB1 and DQB1, 522 for DQA1, nearly 610 for DPA1, and around 450 for DPB1. Roughly 5 DR-DQ haplotypes were handled as single units for association and clustering, since linkage in the cohort was strong. On average, 235,054 unique TCR beta nucleotide sequences were sequenced per donor among about 400 genotyped donors of the cohort, with roughly 20% of those sequences being non-productive. Broader findings and caveats from the paper: A later analysis found that TCR association rates varied across HLA loci, with DRB1 alleles showing the most associated TCRs and HLA-C alleles the fewest. For the cohort, immune exposure information was limited to CMV serostatus. The study listed around 160 TCR beta chains as associated with cytomegalovirus. An association between a missense DCLRE1C variant and V-gene and J-gene trimming of TCR beta chains was found in a later genetic analysis and replicated in an independent cohort. The classifier was reported to diagnose cytomegalovirus status with high specificity and sensitivity in both the original cohort and the validation cohort. Because the 87-base-pair reads could not distinguish some IMGT-functional V segments, including TRBV6-2 and TRBV6-3, those segments were excluded. According to the authors, the approach could potentially be generalized to other disease states and immunological phenotypes. HLA typing was unavailable for some donors at each locus, so association tests used only the typed subset. Fewer than 20 rarely observed V segments, including chromosome 9 orphons, were excluded from the earlier analysis of several hundred of the donors because counts were too low. A later analysis found that HLA-associated TCR beta chains were more clonally expanded and had lower generation probabilities than equally common non-associated chains. A group of highly shared sequence variants was considered likely to be a technical artifact of the sequencing pipeline. While some public TCRs were present in many individuals, most TCR sequences turned up only very rarely across donors. According to a later analysis, most CMV-associated TCR beta chains appeared to be HLA-restricted, and the HLA associations seemed to be driven largely by CMV exposure. Correlated functional status among segregating V segments might be attributable to linkage disequilibrium, but an unknown experimental factor could not be ruled out. This cohort had only TCR beta chains sequenced, and the lack of alpha or paired-chain data limited which features could be detected. In a later analysis, some 17,000 TCR beta sequences were associated with specific HLA alleles at a false discovery rate of 0.05. According to a later genetic analysis, donors in an Asian-associated ancestry cluster had fewer N-insertions in productive TCRs than the approximately 670-donor mean. A further reported finding was that TCR beta sequences accurately predicted the HLA-A and HLA-B alleles for most subjects in the first cohort. In vitro tests confirmed that a few of the cytomegalovirus-associated TCR beta chains recognize cytomegalovirus antigens. An earlier analysis of approximately 590 of the donors showed that most TCR beta V segments appeared in productive rearrangements either about 90% or about 30% of the time, which broadly matched IMGT annotations. When HLA alleles, especially DR and DQ, strongly co-occurred, TCR associations were difficult to assign to individual alleles. The presence/absence analyses assumed that sequencing depth was roughly uniform across donors, and that assumption may not be true. In a later analysis, several top co-occurrence clusters were reported to appear linked to parvovirus B19, influenza, CMV and Epstein-Barr virus.

Libraries were prepared through the immunoSEQ multiplex PCR assay. A mixture of 60 forward primers for TCR Vbeta segments and 13 reverse primers for TCR Jbeta segments was used in the multiplex PCR. Amplification of the CDR3 region of rearranged TCR beta genes was performed with a multiplex PCR assay on genomic DNA. The amplified TCR beta libraries were sequenced on the Illumina HiSeq System as 87-base-pair reads. In the paper's pipeline: A later analysis counted approximately 74 million unique TCR beta chains across the 500 to 850 repertoires, and approximately 11 million of these chains were shared by at least two donors. To remove PCR and sequencing errors, raw reads were error-corrected and collapsed into unique sequences using a nearest-neighbor algorithm that merged closely related sequences. CDR3 sequences were aligned to IMGT reference sequences to assign V, D and J gene segments. Each retained sequence needed at least a six-nucleotide match to both a V gene segment and a J gene segment. Rearrangements were called productive when the CDR3 lacked stop codons and stayed in frame with V and J; all others were non-productive. CDR3 was defined according to IMGT convention as the region running from the second conserved V-encoded cysteine to the conserved J-encoded phenylalanine. The earlier analysis of about 570 of the donors excluded any sequence lacking an unambiguous match to a single V gene segment. An earlier analysis of a few hundred of the donors classified V segments as functional when productive rearrangements were above 56.7% and as segregating when the standard deviation between donors was above 5%. A statistical classification framework was developed to diagnose cytomegalovirus status using the catalog of TCR beta chain sequences. In a later analysis, TCR nucleotide sequences were compared against IMGT/GENE-DB human TR gene sequences so that V and J genes could be assigned. A later analysis assigned CDR3 sequences and most-parsimonious VDJ recombination scenarios with the TCRdist pipeline. In a later analysis, each TCR beta chain was defined by its CDR3 amino acid sequence together with its V-gene family, and reads without a unique V-gene family were excluded. To address suspected cross-contamination and a sequencing artifact, a later analysis removed 550 to 750 highly shared, low-generation-probability nucleotide sequences. In a later analysis, a clonal expansion index for each public chain was calculated from normalized within-repertoire ranks of inferred template counts. In a later analysis, generation probabilities were computed using a VDJ recombination model fitted to out-of-frame rearrangements, and the results were checked against IGoR. Hypergeometric tests were used in a later analysis to score TCR-TCR, TCR-HLA and TCR-CMV co-occurrence, with a repertoire-size bias correction applied to the TCR pairs. A later analysis estimated false discovery rates by permuting HLA or CMV assignments 20 times. In a later analysis, co-occurring TCRs were grouped using DBSCAN, with TCRdist sequence similarity added in when clustering inside HLA-allele-positive subsets. Repertoires with fewer than 30,000 or more than 120,000 public chains, plus five repertoires with anomalous nucleotide sharing, were excluded from co-occurrence clustering. TCRdb took over this immuneACCESS table, retaining in-frame rearrangements with V and J assigned. Such tables are incomplete; in checked studies, under half of the missing clones stem from an unresolved V gene, and the remainder is unexplained. The V and J calls and clone size are taken from that table; D and trimming were inferred from the DNA. Here the sample has roughly 180,000 clones; roughly 77% occur a single time. Roughly 2% of the sample is in the top ten clones.

The germline V and J ends show losses of 3 bases and 6 bases respectively, and no gene match explains 11 bases of the junction. The CDR3 runs 16 residues from the cysteine to the phenylalanine. Only CDR3 DNA is held: 48 bases, read in frame from base 1. The germline V gene yields SNHLY for CDR1 and FYNNEI for CDR2. The cohort comprised fewer than 700 healthy bone marrow donors. Cohort members were all nominally healthy when sampled, although unrecorded immune exposures were likely present. The donor was CMV seronegative and was included in the group of a few hundred seronegative cohort members. Every donor gave a peripheral blood sample, and the peripheral blood mononuclear cells from that sample were used for TCR beta sequencing. Genomic DNA extraction from the blood cell samples was performed with the Qiagen DNeasy Blood Extraction Kit. Details on this clone: Its specific antigen is unknown. Per-nucleotide qualities are absent, and no much larger clonotype sits a single base away.

This chain is built from TRBV2 and TRBJ1-1; 9 nucleotides in the junction match TRBD1. The specimen sequenced was PBMCs. The sequence came from a woman in her twenties or thirties in good health and CMV-seronegative. The nucleotide sequence is TGTGCCAGCAGTGACGCGACAGGGGGTATGGGTCCTGAAGCTTTCTTT. The resulting protein is CASSDATGGMGPEAFF.